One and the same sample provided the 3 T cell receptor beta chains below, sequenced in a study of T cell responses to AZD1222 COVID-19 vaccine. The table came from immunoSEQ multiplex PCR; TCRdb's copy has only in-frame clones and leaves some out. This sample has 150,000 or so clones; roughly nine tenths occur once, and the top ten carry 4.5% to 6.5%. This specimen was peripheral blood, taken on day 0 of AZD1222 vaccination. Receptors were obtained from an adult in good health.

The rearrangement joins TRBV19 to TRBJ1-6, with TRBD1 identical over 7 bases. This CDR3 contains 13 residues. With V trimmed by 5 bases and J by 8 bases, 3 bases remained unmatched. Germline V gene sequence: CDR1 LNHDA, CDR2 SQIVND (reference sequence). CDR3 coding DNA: TGTGCCAGTAGTGACAGGGCTTATTCACCCCTCCACTTT. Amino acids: CASSDRAYSPLHF.

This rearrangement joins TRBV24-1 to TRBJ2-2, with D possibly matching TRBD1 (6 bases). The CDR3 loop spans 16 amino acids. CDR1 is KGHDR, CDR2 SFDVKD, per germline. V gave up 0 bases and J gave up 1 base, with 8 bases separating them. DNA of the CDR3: TGTGCCACCAGTGATTTGTCCAGGGGGAACACCGGGGAGCTGTTTTTT. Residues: CATSDLSRGNTGELFF.

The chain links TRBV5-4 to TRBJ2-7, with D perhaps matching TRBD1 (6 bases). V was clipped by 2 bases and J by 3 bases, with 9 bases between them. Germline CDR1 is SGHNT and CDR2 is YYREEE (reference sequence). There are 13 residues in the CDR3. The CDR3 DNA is TGTGCCAGCAGCTTAGACAGGAGCTACGAGCAGTACTTC. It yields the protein CASSLDRSYEQYF.